The 21 T cell receptor beta chains in this list originate from one sample, sequenced in a study of shared clonotypes between healthy human individuals. This table comes from immunoSEQ multiplex PCR, and its TCRdb copy is limited to in-frame clones, with some not included. The repertoire has more than 2,000,000 clones, around nine tenths of them found once; the top ten carry around 0.14%. What was sequenced was naive CD4+ T cells sorted from blood. Subset of the sample: CD45RA+ positively selected. These TCRs come from a man younger than 30 in good health.

This chain joins TRBV28 and TRBJ2-1, with no clear D. V was pared by 2 bases and J by 9 bases, with 8 bases between. Germline V lookup: CDR1 MDHEN, CDR2 SYDVKM. The CDR3 spans 12 residues. CDR3 protein: CASSLGLGEQFF. The CDR3 DNA reads as TGTGCCAGCAGTTTAGGGTTAGGTGAGCAGTTCTTC.

This clone was observed a few times. The V gene is TRBV30, the J gene TRBJ1-4, with D hard to call. V was trimmed by 8 bases and J by 2 bases, leaving 9 bases between them. The germline V gene encodes CDR1 GTSNPN and CDR2 SVGIG (reference sequence). CDR3 length: 12 residues. The CDR3 region has the DNA TGTGCCACAAGATCCACTAATGAAAAACTGTTTTTT. Its translation: CATRSTNEKLFF.

V gene TRBV5-8 combines with J gene TRBJ2-5, with TRBD2 identical over 7 bases. J was trimmed by 5 bases and V by 0 bases; bases with no gene match: 13. The germline gives CDR1 SGHTS, CDR2 YDEGEE. The CDR3 totals 17 residues. CDR3 in DNA: TGTGCCAGCAGCTTGGTCGCCTATGGGGGGGTCGGGGAGACCCAGTACTTC. It codes for CASSLVAYGGVGETQYF.

The chain combines TRBV5-1 with TRBJ2-3, with 7 bases identical to TRBD2. Looked up from germline, CDR1 is SGHRS and CDR2 is YFSETQ. J gave up 2 bases and V 3 bases, and 6 bases lay outside the gene matches. There are 15 residues in the CDR3. The CDR3 DNA reads as TGCGCCAGCAGCTCGCAGCGGGGTACCACAGATACGCAGTATTTT. Translation: CASSSQRGTTDTQYF.

This sequence joins TRBV19 and TRBJ1-1, with a weak D call TRBD1 (5 bases). Per germline, CDR1 LNHDA and CDR2 SQIVND (reference sequence). This CDR3 is built from 13 residues. The V end was cut by 2 bases, the J end by 6 bases, with 10 bases between. Here the CDR3 DNA reads TGTGCCAGTAGTATAATAAGGGACTCTGAAGCTTTCTTT. Protein sequence: CASSIIRDSEAFF.

The chain has TRBV6-5 and TRBJ1-3; D might be TRBD1 (5 bases). Germline V gene data show CDR1 as MNHEY and CDR2 as SVGAGI. This CDR3 is 13 amino acids long. With 10 bases removed from V and 3 bases from J, the gap between germline ends came to 13 bases. This CDR3 is CATGTWDGNTIYF. The CDR3 nucleotides are TGTGCCACGGGGACTTGGGATGGAAACACCATATATTTT.

V gene TRBV21-1 combines with J gene TRBJ2-5; TRBD1, the table's D call, was not compared with the DNA. TRBV21-1 is noted as a pseudogene. This CDR3 is 14 amino acids long. The CDR3 region is CASSTQGRGETQYF. DNA for the CDR3: TGTGCCAGCAGCACACAGGGGCGGGGAGAGACCCAGTACTTC.

The chain combines TRBV4-2 with TRBJ2-2; D is ambiguous. Germline lookup yields CDR1 LGHNA and CDR2 YNFKEQ. The CDR3 spans 14 residues. V was cut by 0 bases and J by 7 bases, with 9 bases left in between. The CDR3 protein is CASSQEKNFGELFF. The CDR3 DNA sequence: TGTGCCAGCAGCCAAGAAAAGAACTTCGGGGAGCTGTTTTTT.

This chain links TRBV12-5 with TRBJ2-7; TRBD1 matches 9 bases. This CDR3 has 16 amino acids. The V gene's germline CDR1 is LGHNT and CDR2 FRNRAP. Trimming removed 4 bases from V and 2 bases from J; junction bases left unmatched: 9. CDR3 protein: CASGSYGTGTPYEQYF. In DNA, the CDR3 is TGTGCTAGTGGTTCTTATGGGACAGGGACTCCCTACGAGCAGTACTTC.

In the case of this clone: The sample holds other DNA sequences that translate to the same CDR3. This chain joins TRBV6-6 and TRBJ2-1; D gene uncertain. The germline V gene has CDR1 MNHNY and CDR2 SVGAGI (reference sequence). Trimming shortened V by 0 bases and J by 0 bases, and 9 bases separated the two germline ends. The CDR3 spans 16 residues. The DNA for the CDR3 is TGTGCCAGCAGTTACTCAACCGGCAGCTCCTACAATGAGCAGTTCTTC. Amino acids: CASSYSTGSSYNEQFF.

The chain has TRBV5-6 and TRBJ2-5; D is possibly TRBD1 (6 bases). The CDR3 is made up of 14 amino acids. Germline-derived CDR1 and CDR2 are SGHDT and YYEEEE. V shed 7 bases and J shed 5 bases, with 18 bases lying between them. CDR3 in amino acids: CASARGMGLETQYF. For the CDR3, the DNA is TGTGCCAGCGCGAGGGGGATGGGCCTTGAGACCCAGTACTTC.

The rearrangement uses TRBV10-3 and TRBJ2-6; 11 bases fit TRBD1. The CDR3 covers 17 residues. The germline gives CDR1 ENHRY, CDR2 SYGVKD. V shed 4 bases and J 4 bases; nucleotides not matched to a gene: 6. This CDR3 reads CAISAGDRGSGANVLTF. DNA for the CDR3: TGTGCCATCAGTGCAGGGGACAGGGGGTCCGGGGCCAACGTCCTGACTTTC.

The chain combines TRBV6-5 with TRBJ2-2; D is perhaps TRBD2 (5 bases). Trimming took off 0 bases at V and 6 bases at J, with 11 bases between the two ends. This CDR3 is 15 amino acids long. CDR1 and CDR2 (germline): MNHEY, SVGAGI. CDR3 loop: CASSYSPGMAGELFF. CDR3 in DNA: TGTGCCAGCAGTTACTCGCCCGGGATGGCCGGGGAGCTGTTTTTT.

Of note for this clone: Other DNA sequences in this specimen translate into the identical CDR3. This chain links TRBV6-6 with TRBJ2-3; D is ambiguous. The CDR3 spans 12 residues. Germline values: CDR1 MNHNY, CDR2 SVGAGI (reference sequence). Trimming removed 2 bases at V and 4 bases at J, with 4 bases between. The CDR3 DNA reads TGTGCCAGCAGTTACCTCGCAGATACGCAGTATTTT. Protein: CASSYLADTQYF.

The chain employs TRBV11-2 and TRBJ1-3; no firm D call. V was shortened by 1 base and J by 4 bases, with 14 bases between the two germline ends. The germline gives CDR1 SGHAT, CDR2 FQNNGV. CDR3 length: 16 amino acids. The CDR3 sequence: CASSLGQQPLGNTIYF. The CDR3, as DNA: TGTGCCAGCAGCTTAGGCCAACAGCCGCTAGGAAACACCATATATTTT.

The chain carries TRBV4-1 and TRBJ2-1; D not resolved. Germline CDR1 reads MGHRA; CDR2 reads YSYEKL. Between the trimmed V and J ends, which lost 0 bases and 7 bases, there was a span of 13 bases. CDR3 length: 15 residues. The CDR3 region is CASSQDLPLWNEQFF. The CDR3 nucleotides are TGCGCCAGCAGCCAAGATCTGCCCCTTTGGAATGAGCAGTTCTTC.

This chain uses TRBV2 with TRBJ2-7; 10 nucleotides agree with TRBD1. V shed 10 bases, J shed 2 bases, and the junction held 2 bases outside the gene matches. The CDR3 runs to 12 residues. Germline values: CDR1 SNHLY, CDR2 FYNNEI. The chain's CDR3 is CANGQGAYEQYF. In DNA form, the CDR3 reads TGTGCCAACGGACAGGGGGCCTACGAGCAGTACTTC.

This clone is a singleton in its sample. This rearrangement joins TRBV7-9 to TRBJ1-6, with D possibly TRBD1 on 5 matching bases. Germline assignment: CDR1 SEHNR and CDR2 FQNEAQ (reference sequence). This CDR3 has 15 amino acids. Trimming left V 5 bases short and J 5 bases short, with 13 bases between. The CDR3 loop reads CASSRQGPDNSPLHF. In DNA, the CDR3 is TGTGCCAGCAGCCGCCAGGGTCCCGATAATTCACCCCTCCACTTT.

The rearrangement links TRBV10-3 to TRBJ1-2; D gene unclear. Germline V CDR1 and CDR2: ENHRY, SYGVKD. V was clipped by 5 bases and J by 3 bases, with 10 bases between them. The CDR3 runs 13 residues. For the CDR3, the DNA is TGTGCCATCAGTTCGGGGTACGACTATGGCTACACCTTC. Its translation is CAISSGYDYGYTF.

V and J are TRBV2 and TRBJ1-1; the D is unclear. V was shortened by 4 bases and J by 0 bases, with 9 bases between the two germline ends. Germline loops: CDR1 SNHLY, CDR2 FYNNEI. CDR3 size: 14 residues. For the CDR3, the DNA is TGTGCCAGCAGTGGGGATTCGATGAACACTGAAGCTTTCTTT. Translating it yields CASSGDSMNTEAFF. Together with reference TRBV2 and TRBJ1-1, the CDR3 gives the full variable domain: EPEVTQTPSHQVTQMGQEVILRCVPISNHLYFYWYRQILGQKVEFLVSFYNNEISEKSEIFDDQFSVERPDGSNFTLKIRSTKLEDSAMYFCASSGDSMNTEAFFGQGTRLTVV.

The CDR3: CASSLGGWAADEKLFF. Here the CDR3 DNA reads TGTGCCAGCAGCTTAGGCGGATGGGCCGCTGATGAAAAACTGTTTTTT. The chain carries TRBV7-9 and TRBJ1-4; D remains unclear. Germline-derived CDR1 and CDR2 are SEHNR and FQNEAQ (reference sequence). V was pared by 1 base and J by 6 bases, with 15 bases between. The CDR3 is 16 amino acids.